A selection of T cell receptor beta chains follows, all from one sample in a study of beta chain features in type 1 diabetes. The repertoire was sequenced with immunoSEQ multiplex PCR; TCRdb's copy has only in-frame clones and lacks some. The sample yields 250,000 to 400,000 clones, about 14% seen once. The sample consisted of central memory CD4+ T cells from blood. These receptors came from a man under 40 in good health. The CDR3 runs from the conserved cysteine through the conserved F or W. The D gene is left open where the match is weak. Size is omitted from some rows. Given values are once, few, many or a class for expanded clones.

j_gene: TRBJ1-1; d_gene: TRBD1; v_gene: TRBV19; abundance: -; CDR3nt: TGTGCCAGTAGTATTACAGGGGGCACTGAAGCTTTCTTT; CDR3aa: CASSITGGTEAFF
j_gene: TRBJ1-2; d_gene: -; v_gene: TRBV27; abundance: -; CDR3nt: TGTGCCAGCAGTTCGGTGAACCGAGGCTACACCTTC; CDR3aa: CASSSVNRGYTF
j_gene: TRBJ1-3; d_gene: -; v_gene: TRBV10-3; abundance: few; CDR3nt: TGTGCCATCAGTCAGGGAGCCGGAAACACCATATATTTT; CDR3aa: CAISQGAGNTIYF
j_gene: TRBJ2-4; d_gene: -; v_gene: TRBV30; abundance: many; CDR3nt: TGTGCCTGGGGTGGAGAAGGCAAAAACATTCAGTACTTC; CDR3aa: CAWGGEGKNIQYF
j_gene: TRBJ1-6; d_gene: -; v_gene: TRBV6-6; abundance: few; CDR3nt: TGTGCCAGCAGGCATCAAAATTCACCCCTCCACTTT; CDR3aa: CASRHQNSPLHF
j_gene: TRBJ2-1; d_gene: -; v_gene: TRBV2; abundance: -; CDR3nt: TGTGCCAGCAGGGGGGACGCCAGCTCCTACAATGAGCAGTTCTTC; CDR3aa: CASRGDASSYNEQFF
j_gene: TRBJ1-2; d_gene: -; v_gene: TRBV7-2; abundance: many; CDR3nt: TGTGCCAGCAGCTTAGGCCCATCCATAAATGGCTACACCTTC; CDR3aa: CASSLGPSINGYTF
j_gene: TRBJ2-1; d_gene: -; v_gene: TRBV11-2; abundance: -; CDR3nt: TGTGCCAGCACACCGGTGGGGGTCGGCTACAATGAGCAGTTCTTC; CDR3aa: CASTPVGVGYNEQFF
j_gene: TRBJ1-2; d_gene: -; v_gene: TRBV5-5; abundance: -; CDR3nt: TGTGCCAGCAGCTTGGAGTGGGATTACGGCTACACCTTC; CDR3aa: CASSLEWDYGYTF
j_gene: TRBJ1-3; d_gene: TRBD1; v_gene: TRBV4-1; abundance: few; CDR3nt: TGCGCCAGCAGCCAAGAATGGACAGGGGGGTCTGGAAACACCATATATTTT; CDR3aa: CASSQEWTGGSGNTIYF
j_gene: TRBJ2-5; d_gene: -; v_gene: TRBV9; abundance: -; CDR3nt: TGTGCCAGCAGCGTGTCAGACCAAGAGACCCAGTACTTC; CDR3aa: CASSVSDQETQYF